The 19 T cell receptor beta chains presented below share a single source sample, sequenced in a study of regulatory T cells in long-lasting Graves disease. The time point is: persistent/refractory GD, antithyroid drugs over 5 years with positive TRAb. After RNA was extracted from PBMCs, the TCR library was made from it. Investigators prepared the TCR beta libraries by applying iRepertoire HTBI primers and Arm-PCR of CDR3 regions. TCRdb recomputed calls from the multiplex PCR reads with MiXCR, one row per CDR3 protein. The data contain under 450,000 distinct CDR3 sequences, around 22% of them singletons. The material was peripheral blood mononuclear cells (PBMCs), obtained when the disease was refractory, from a patient treated with antithyroid drugs. The receptors originated from a female donor with Graves disease.

This clonotype was seen at least ten times. The chain combines TRBV28 with TRBJ2-2, with 8 bases aligning to TRBD1. The CDR3 has 16 residues. Trimming cost V 2 bases and J 0 bases; bases outside gene matches: 2. Per germline, CDR1 MDHEN and CDR2 SYDVKM. The CDR3 nucleotides read TGTGCCAGCAGTTTAGCGGACAGGGCGAACACCGGGGAGCTGTTTTTT. As protein: CASSLADRANTGELFF.

This clonotype has more than one count but fewer than ten. The chain links TRBV29-1 to TRBJ1-1, with no clear D. Germline CDR1 and CDR2: SQVTM and ANQGSEA. V shed 7 bases and J shed 0 bases, with 12 bases lying between them. The CDR3 runs 13 residues. The CDR3 region has the DNA TGCAGCGGGGAAAGGGTCTTGAACACTGAAGCTTTCTTT. It encodes CSGERVLNTEAFF.

This clonotype appeared a single time. V is TRBV14 and J is TRBJ1-5; the D is unclear. V lost 1 base and J 2 bases, leaving 9 bases between the germline ends. Germline V lookup: CDR1 SGHDN, CDR2 FVKESK. The CDR3 length is 15 residues. The CDR3 DNA reads TGTGCCAGCAGCCAAGGTACCAACGGCAATCAGCCCCAGCATTTT. As protein: CASSQGTNGNQPQHF.

This clonotype was recorded at least ten times. The chain employs TRBV6-2 or TRBV6-3 and TRBJ1-2; 7 bases map to TRBD1. This CDR3 contains 14 residues. Germline trimming cut 5 bases from V and 0 bases from J; bases unmatched to any gene: 3. Germline CDR1 is MNHEY and CDR2 is SVGEGT. The CDR3 loop reads CASSRDRSNYGYTF. The CDR3 DNA reads as TGTGCCAGCAGTCGGGACAGATCTAACTATGGCTACACCTTC.

This clonotype occurred a few times. Just one base apart from a much larger clone, this may be a read error. The V and J genes are TRBV6-2 or TRBV6-3 and TRBJ2-1; unclear D gene. Deletions cut 3 bases from V and 5 bases from J, with 2 bases between. The CDR3 extends over 11 amino acids. The germline V gene encodes CDR1 MNHEY and CDR2 SVGEGT. As DNA, the CDR3 is TGTGCCAGCAGTTATCACAATGAGCAGTTCTTC. Its translation: CASSYHNEQFF.

This clonotype was counted at least ten times. The chain joins TRBV2 to TRBJ1-4; 7 bases are a match to TRBD1. Germline V gene lookup returns CDR1 SNHLY and CDR2 FYNNEI. V shed 2 bases and J 7 bases; nucleotides not matched to a gene: 4. This CDR3 has 14 residues. The CDR3 DNA reads as TGTGCCAGCAGTGAAATAGGGGGCAGTGAAAAACTGTTTTTT. Translated: CASSEIGGSEKLFF.

This sequence joins TRBV9 and TRBJ2-5; 7 bases are shared with TRBD1. Germline V gene lookup returns CDR1 SGDLS and CDR2 YYNGEE. The CDR3 spans 15 residues. The J segment lost 3 bases and the V segment lost 0 bases, leaving 5 bases of the junction unmatched. The CDR3 DNA follows: TGTGCCAGCAGCGTAGGAGGGGGCCTTAAAGAGACCCAGTACTTC. The encoded protein is CASSVGGGLKETQYF. Full variable domain (missing parts from reference TRBV9 and TRBJ2-5): DSGVTQTPKHLITATGQRVTLRCSPRSGDLSVYWYQQSLDQGLQFLIQYYNGEERAKGNILERFSAQQFPDLHSELNLSSLELGDSALYFCASSVGGGLKETQYFGPGTRLLVL.

This clonotype appeared many times. The CDR3 is CASSEPGTGQETQYF. DNA of the CDR3: TGTGCCAGCAGTGAACCCGGGACAGGTCAAGAGACCCAGTACTTC. The chain employs TRBV12-3 or TRBV12-4 and TRBJ2-5; 8 bases are shared with TRBD1. The junction had 7 bases not matched to a gene; V was cut back by 5 bases and J by 2 bases. The CDR3 length is 15 residues.

In this sample, this clonotype turned up once. The V gene is TRBV7-9, the J gene TRBJ2-7; 9 positions agree with TRBD1. The germline gives CDR1 SEHNR, CDR2 FQNEAQ (reference sequence). Losses at the gene ends were 0 bases for V and 5 bases for J; bases not matched to a gene: 11. The CDR3 covers 17 residues. The DNA for the CDR3 is TGTGCCAGCAGCTTAGCCGTTAGAGGGACAGGGAGTGACGAGCAGTACTTC. Its translation: CASSLAVRGTGSDEQYF.

The J gene is TRBJ2-7, the V gene TRBV19; 9 nucleotides line up with TRBD1. J lost 2 bases, V lost 7 bases, and 6 bases had no gene match. This CDR3 comprises 14 residues. The V gene's germline CDR1 is LNHDA and CDR2 SQIVND (reference sequence). CDR3 DNA: TGTGCCAGTACCCCCCGGGACAGGGCCTACGAGCAGTACTTC. Translating gives CASTPRDRAYEQYF.

This clonotype was observed a few times. The chain is built from TRBV11-2 and TRBJ2-7, with D possibly matching TRBD2 (5 bases). This CDR3 comprises 16 residues. V lost 2 bases to trimming and J lost 0 bases, with 14 bases between them. Germline V gene data show CDR1 as SGHAT and CDR2 as FQNNGV. DNA of the CDR3: TGTGCCAGCAGCTTACCGGGGAGTAGCGCCTCCTACGAGCAGTACTTC. Its translation: CASSLPGSSASYEQYF.

The chain joins TRBV3-1 to TRBJ1-2; possible D gene TRBD1, 5 bases. V lost 4 bases and J 2 bases, leaving 11 bases between the germline ends. This CDR3 is 14 amino acids long. The germline CDR1 and CDR2 sequences are LGHDT and YNNKEL (reference sequence). The DNA of the CDR3 is TGTGCCAGCAGCCCCCAGCCAGGGAACTATGGCTACACCTTC. It translates to CASSPQPGNYGYTF. Looking up the rest from reference TRBV3-1 and TRBJ1-2 gives the full variable domain: DTAVSQTPKYLVTQMGNDKSIKCEQNLGHDTMYWYKQDSKKFLKIMFSYNNKELIINETVPNRFSPKSPDKAHLNLHINSLELGDSAVYFCASSPQPGNYGYTFGSGTRLTVV.

V usage is TRBV7-6 and J usage is TRBJ2-1; no clear D gene. Germline values: CDR1 SGHVS, CDR2 FNYEAQ. This CDR3 is 14 amino acids long. Trimming took 2 bases from V and 7 from J, leaving 12 bases between them. CDR3: CASSLSASSNEQFF. In DNA form, the CDR3 reads TGTGCCAGCAGCTTATCGGCTAGTTCGAATGAGCAGTTCTTC.

In its sample, this clonotype was seen a few times. The chain couples TRBV5-1 to TRBJ2-7; D is ambiguous. CDR1 is SGHRS and CDR2 is YFSETQ in the germline V gene. The germline V and J ends were trimmed by 2 bases and 0 bases, with 12 bases remaining between them. The CDR3 runs 15 residues. The CDR3 DNA is TGCGCCAGCAGCTTCCTCCAAGGAAGCTCCTACGAGCAGTACTTC. This gives the protein CASSFLQGSSYEQYF.

This clonotype occurred many times. The gene calls are TRBV27 and TRBJ2-5, with D possibly TRBD2 on 5 matching bases. Germline CDR1 MNHEY, CDR2 SMNVEV (reference sequence). V shed 5 bases and J shed 5 bases, with 12 bases lying between them. This CDR3 region has 13 residues. The DNA of the CDR3 is TGTGCCAGCAGTCCACTTATAGCGGAGACCCAGTACTTC. Its translation: CASSPLIAETQYF.

The chain combines TRBV4-2 with TRBJ1-2; D is perhaps TRBD1 (6 bases). CDR1 and CDR2 from the germline V gene are LGHNA and YNFKEQ. The CDR3 contains 16 residues. V lost 0 bases and J 4 bases, leaving 15 bases between the germline ends. The CDR3 nucleotides read TGTGCCAGCAGCCAAGAACGGGGGGCGCCGGCCTATGGCTACACCTTC. This sequence encodes CASSQERGAPAYGYTF.

This rearrangement joins TRBV20-1 to TRBJ2-3; D is undetermined. The CDR3 is 13 residues long. V was trimmed by 3 bases and J by 3 bases, leaving 10 bases between them. Germline CDR1 is DFQATT and CDR2 is SNEGSKA (reference sequence). The CDR3 DNA follows: TGCAGTGCTAGTAGGCAGGCTACAGATACGCAGTATTTT. This encodes CSASRQATDTQYF.

As concerns this clonotype: A much larger clone sits a single nucleotide away, making a read error possible. V and J are TRBV7-2 and TRBJ1-5; maybe TRBD1 (5 bases). Germline CDR1 is SGHTA and CDR2 is FQGNSA. This CDR3 contains 15 residues. In nucleotides, the CDR3 is TGTGCCAGCAGCTTAGATGGTACAGGAGATCAGCCCCGGCATTTT. Protein product: CASSLDGTGDQPRHF.

The V call is TRBV29-1, the J call TRBJ1-1; D call uncertain. Trimming shortened V by 5 bases and J by 8 bases, and 21 bases separated the two germline ends. Germline V gene lookup returns CDR1 SQVTM and CDR2 ANQGSEA. The CDR3 is 14 residues long. CDR3 nucleotide sequence: TGCAGCGTTTGGACCCGTCGGGCAGTCATAGAAGCTTTCTTT. Translation: CSVWTRRAVIEAFF.